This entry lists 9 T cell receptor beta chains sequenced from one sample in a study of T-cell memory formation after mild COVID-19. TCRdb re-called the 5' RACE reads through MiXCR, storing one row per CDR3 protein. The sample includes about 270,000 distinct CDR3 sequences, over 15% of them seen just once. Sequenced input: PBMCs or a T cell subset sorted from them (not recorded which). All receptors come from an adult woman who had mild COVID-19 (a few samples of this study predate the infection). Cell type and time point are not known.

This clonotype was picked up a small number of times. The CDR3 here is CASRPLIRRNTEAFF. The CDR3 DNA reads as TGTGCCAGCAGACCTTTAATAAGGAGGAACACTGAAGCTTTCTTT. The V gene is TRBV27, the J gene TRBJ1-1, with unresolved D. The germline V and J ends were trimmed by 6 bases and 1 base, with 15 bases remaining between them. The germline V gene encodes CDR1 MNHEY and CDR2 SMNVEV (reference sequence). The CDR3 has 15 residues.

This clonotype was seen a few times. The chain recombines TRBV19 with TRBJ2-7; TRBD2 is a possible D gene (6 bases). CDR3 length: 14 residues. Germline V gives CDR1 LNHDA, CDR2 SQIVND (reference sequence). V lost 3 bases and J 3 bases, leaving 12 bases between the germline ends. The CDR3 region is CASSIGTAFYEQYF. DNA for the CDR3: TGTGCCAGTAGTATTGGGACTGCCTTCTACGAGCAGTACTTC.

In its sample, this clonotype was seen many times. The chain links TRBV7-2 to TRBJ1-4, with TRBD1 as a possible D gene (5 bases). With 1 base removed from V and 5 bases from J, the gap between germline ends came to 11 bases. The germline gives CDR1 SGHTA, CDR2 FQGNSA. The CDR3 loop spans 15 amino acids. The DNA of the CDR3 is TGTGCCAGCAGCTTAGTGGGGACGGGAAATGAAAAACTGTTTTTT. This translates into CASSLVGTGNEKLFF.

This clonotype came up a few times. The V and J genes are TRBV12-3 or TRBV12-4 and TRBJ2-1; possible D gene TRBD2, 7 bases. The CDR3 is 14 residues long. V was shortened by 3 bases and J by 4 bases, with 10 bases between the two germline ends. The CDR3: CASSLGGPYNEQFF. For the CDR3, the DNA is TGTGCCAGCAGTTTGGGGGGGCCATACAATGAGCAGTTCTTC.

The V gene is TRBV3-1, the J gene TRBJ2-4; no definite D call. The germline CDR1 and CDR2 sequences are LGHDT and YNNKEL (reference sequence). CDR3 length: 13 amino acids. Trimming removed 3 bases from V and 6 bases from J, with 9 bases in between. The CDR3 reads CASSQAGRNIQYF. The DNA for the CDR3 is TGTGCCAGCAGCCAGGCCGGACGAAACATTCAGTACTTC. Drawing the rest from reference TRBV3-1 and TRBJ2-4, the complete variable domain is DTAVSQTPKYLVTQMGNDKSIKCEQNLGHDTMYWYKQDSKKFLKIMFSYNNKELIINETVPNRFSPKSPDKAHLNLHINSLELGDSAVYFCASSQAGRNIQYFGAGTRLSVL.

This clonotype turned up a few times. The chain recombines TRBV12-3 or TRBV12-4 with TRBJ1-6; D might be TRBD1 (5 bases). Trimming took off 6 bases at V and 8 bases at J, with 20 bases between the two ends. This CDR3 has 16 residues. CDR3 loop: CASRGERGFGDSPLHF. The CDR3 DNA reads TGTGCCAGCAGGGGCGAACGGGGGTTTGGGGATTCACCCCTCCACTTT.

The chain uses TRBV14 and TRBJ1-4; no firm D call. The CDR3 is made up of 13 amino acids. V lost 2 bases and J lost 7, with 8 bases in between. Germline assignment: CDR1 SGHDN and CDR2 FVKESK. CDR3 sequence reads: CASSQSGFEKLFF. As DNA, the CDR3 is TGTGCCAGCAGCCAATCAGGATTTGAAAAACTGTTTTTT. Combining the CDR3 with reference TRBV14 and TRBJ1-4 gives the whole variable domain EAGVTQFPSHSVIEKGQTVTLRCDPISGHDNLYWYRRVMGKEIKFLLHFVKESKQDESGMPNNRFLAERTGGTYSTLKVQPAELEDSGVYFCASSQSGFEKLFFGSGTQLSVL.

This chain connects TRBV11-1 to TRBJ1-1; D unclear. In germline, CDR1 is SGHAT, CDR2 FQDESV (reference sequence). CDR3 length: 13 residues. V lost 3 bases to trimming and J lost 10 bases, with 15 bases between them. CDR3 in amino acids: CASSLGESRTAFF. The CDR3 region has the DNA TGTGCCAGCAGCTTGGGCGAAAGCCGGACAGCTTTCTTT. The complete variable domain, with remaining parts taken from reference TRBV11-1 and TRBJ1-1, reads EAEVAQSPRYKITEKSQAVAFWCDPISGHATLYWYRQILGQGPELLVQFQDESVVDDSQLPKDRFSAERLKGVDSTLKIQPAELGDSAMYLCASSLGESRTAFFGQGTRLTVV.

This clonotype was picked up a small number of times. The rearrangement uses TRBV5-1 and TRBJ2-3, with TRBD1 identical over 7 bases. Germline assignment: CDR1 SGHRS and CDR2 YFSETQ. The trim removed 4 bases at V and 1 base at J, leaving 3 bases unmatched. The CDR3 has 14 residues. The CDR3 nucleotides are TGCGCCAGCAGCCAGGGGGTCCGCACAGATACGCAGTATTTT. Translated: CASSQGVRTDTQYF.